This is a list of T cell receptor beta chains from one sample in a study of shared clonotypes between healthy human individuals. The repertoire was sequenced with immunoSEQ multiplex PCR; TCRdb's copy has only in-frame clones and lacks some. The sample has millions of clones, more than 80% seen once. The sample was naive CD4+ T cells sorted from blood. The receptor source for this set is a man between 18 and 29 years old in good health. CDR3s include the opening cysteine and the closing phenylalanine or tryptophan. The order of the fields is D gene, clone size, V gene, J gene, CDR3 protein, CDR3 DNA. The D gene is left open where the match is weak. Only some rows state a clone size, as once, few, many or a class for expanded clones.

d_call: NA; clone_size: NA; v_call: TRBV6-5; j_call: TRBJ1-4; cdr3_aa: CASSRTGAGDEKLFF; cdr3_nt: TGTGCCAGCAGTAGAACCGGGGCAGGGGATGAAAAACTGTTTTTT
d_call: NA; clone_size: once; v_call: TRBV2; j_call: TRBJ1-1; cdr3_aa: CASSEAGRETEAFF; cdr3_nt: TGTGCCAGCAGTGAAGCAGGTCGGGAGACTGAAGCTTTCTTT
d_call: NA; clone_size: NA; v_call: TRBV10-3; j_call: TRBJ2-1; cdr3_aa: CAISGQGLNEQFF; cdr3_nt: TGTGCCATCAGTGGGCAGGGGCTGAATGAGCAGTTCTTC
d_call: NA; clone_size: NA; v_call: TRBV18; j_call: TRBJ2-5; cdr3_aa: CASSPRTAIQETQYF; cdr3_nt: TGTGCCAGCTCACCACGGACGGCGATCCAAGAGACCCAGTACTTC
d_call: TRBD2; clone_size: NA; v_call: TRBV7-6; j_call: TRBJ2-5; cdr3_aa: CASSLETGTSVAYETQYF; cdr3_nt: TGTGCCAGCAGCTTAGAAACCGGGACTAGCGTGGCCTACGAGACCCAGTACTTC
d_call: NA; clone_size: NA; v_call: TRBV14; j_call: TRBJ2-5; cdr3_aa: CASSQVGVLETQYF; cdr3_nt: TGTGCCAGCAGCCAAGTCGGGGTCTTAGAGACCCAGTACTTC
d_call: NA; clone_size: NA; v_call: TRBV4-3; j_call: TRBJ2-3; cdr3_aa: CASSSRPADTQYF; cdr3_nt: TGCGCCAGCAGCTCCCGGCCTGCAGATACGCAGTATTTT
d_call: NA; clone_size: NA; v_call: TRBV27; j_call: TRBJ2-7; cdr3_aa: CASSYAISYEQYF; cdr3_nt: TGTGCCAGCAGTTACGCTATTTCCTACGAGCAGTACTTC
d_call: NA; clone_size: NA; v_call: TRBV10-1; j_call: TRBJ2-1; cdr3_aa: CASSGAPYGEQFF; cdr3_nt: TGCGCCAGCAGCGGGGCCCCCTATGGTGAGCAGTTCTTC
d_call: NA; clone_size: NA; v_call: TRBV10-3; j_call: TRBJ2-1; cdr3_aa: CAISESNTYNEQFF; cdr3_nt: TGTGCCATCAGTGAGTCGAACACCTACAATGAGCAGTTCTTC
d_call: TRBD1; clone_size: NA; v_call: TRBV6-5; j_call: TRBJ1-5; cdr3_aa: CASSPRTGINQPQHF; cdr3_nt: TGTGCCAGCAGTCCCAGGACAGGGATCAATCAGCCCCAGCATTTT
d_call: NA; clone_size: few; v_call: TRBV5-1; j_call: TRBJ1-4; cdr3_aa: CASSLAGPGEKLFF; cdr3_nt: TGCGCCAGCAGCTTGGCGGGGCCAGGGGAAAAACTGTTTTTT
d_call: NA; clone_size: NA; v_call: TRBV12-5; j_call: TRBJ2-7; cdr3_aa: CASGFQYEQYF; cdr3_nt: TGTGCTAGTGGTTTCCAATACGAGCAGTACTTC
d_call: TRBD1; clone_size: NA; v_call: TRBV28; j_call: TRBJ1-2; cdr3_aa: CASSYRGRGGYTF; cdr3_nt: TGTGCCAGCAGCTACAGGGGGCGAGGCGGCTACACCTTC
d_call: NA; clone_size: NA; v_call: TRBV28; j_call: TRBJ1-1; cdr3_aa: CASSMGVARMNTEAFF; cdr3_nt: TGTGCCAGCTCAATGGGGGTTGCGCGTATGAACACTGAAGCTTTCTTT
d_call: NA; clone_size: NA; v_call: TRBV6-1; j_call: TRBJ1-2; cdr3_aa: CASRTGGSYGYTF; cdr3_nt: TGTGCCAGCAGGACTGGGGGATCATATGGCTACACCTTC
d_call: TRBD2; clone_size: NA; v_call: TRBV7-2; j_call: TRBJ2-1; cdr3_aa: CASSSYSSGVYNEQFF; cdr3_nt: TGTGCCAGCAGCTCTTACTCTAGCGGGGTTTACAATGAGCAGTTCTTC
d_call: NA; clone_size: NA; v_call: TRBV11-2; j_call: TRBJ2-5; cdr3_aa: CASSLVRLAGGETQYF; cdr3_nt: TGTGCCAGCAGCTTGGTCCGATTGGCAGGGGGGGAGACCCAGTACTTC